The 6 T cell receptor beta chains presented below share a single source sample, sequenced in a study of cytomegalovirus exposure and HLA in healthy donors. It was with 60 Vbeta and 13 Jbeta primers that the PCR ran. Assay: immunoSEQ multiplex PCR; the TCRdb copy retains only in-frame clones and omits some. The table lists 130,000 or so clones, over 60% of them singletons. The sample taken for sequencing was PBMCs. The receptors originated from a middle-aged man in good health and CMV-seronegative.

This clone appeared once. This sequence joins TRBV28 and TRBJ2-7; the D gene is possibly TRBD2 (6 bases). The germline CDR1 and CDR2 sequences are MDHEN and SYDVKM. The CDR3 consists of 14 residues. The V and J ends lost 2 bases and 3 bases respectively, with 11 bases between them. CDR3 protein: CASSLAGGVYEQYF. The CDR3 nucleotides read TGTGCCAGCAGTTTAGCCGGGGGAGTCTACGAGCAGTACTTC.

The chain is built from TRBV6-1 and TRBJ2-1, with 8 bases fitting TRBD2. CDR1 is MNHNS, CDR2 SASEGT, per germline. The J segment lost 4 bases and the V segment lost 7 bases, leaving 3 bases of the junction unmatched. There are 13 residues in the CDR3. The CDR3 loop is CASTLAVYNEQFF. DNA for the CDR3: TGTGCCAGCACACTAGCGGTATACAATGAGCAGTTCTTC.

This clone showed up just a few times. The junction shows a germline mismatch at one end, possibly a read error. The CDR3 nucleotides are TGTGCCTGGAGTCCCAGGGAGGCCAAAAACAGTCAGTACTTC. Translated, it gives CAWSPREAKNSQYF. The gene calls are TRBV30 and TRBJ2-4; D possibly corresponds to TRBD2 (6 bases). Germline V gene lookup returns CDR1 GTSNPN and CDR2 SVGIG (reference sequence). The CDR3 is 14 amino acids.

The V and J genes are TRBV7-9 and TRBJ2-7, with D hard to call. Germline values: CDR1 SEHNR, CDR2 FQNEAQ (reference sequence). The CDR3 covers 16 residues. Trimming took 1 base from V and 6 from J, leaving 19 bases between them. Written as DNA, the CDR3 is TGTGCCAGCAGCTTAGAAGGCGGCGGAAGAGGTCGCGAGCAGTACTTC. Translating gives CASSLEGGGRGREQYF.

The chain uses TRBV7-6 and TRBJ2-3, with 10 bases matching TRBD2. The CDR3 consists of 16 residues. Germline values: CDR1 SGHVS, CDR2 FNYEAQ. The trim removed 5 bases at V and 2 bases at J, leaving 7 bases unmatched. CDR3 region: CASSPGAGGPTDTQYF. The DNA for the CDR3 is TGTGCCAGCAGCCCAGGAGCGGGGGGGCCCACAGATACGCAGTATTTT.

Note on this clone: An end of the junction differs from the germline gene, which may be a read error. This chain links TRBV19 with TRBJ2-7; D is unclear. The CDR3 has 14 residues. Germline V lookup: CDR1 LNHDA, CDR2 SQIVND (reference sequence). CDR3 sequence: CASTIDTESYEQYF. The CDR3 region has the DNA TGTGCCAGTACTATAGACACGGAGTCCTACGAGCAGTACTTC.